One sample yielded the 30 T cell receptor beta chains listed below, sequenced in a study of blood T cell repertoires in COVID-19. The data were produced by immunoSEQ multiplex PCR, yet TCRdb's version contains in-frame clones alone and is incomplete. The table records around 200,000 clones, approximately 83% of them present only once. Sequencing was performed on peripheral blood. The receptors here all came from a woman aged 40 to 50 with active or convalescent COVID-19.

The CDR3 bases are TGTGCCAGCAGTGGGACAGGGGGCAAGGATACGCAGTATTTT. Protein product: CASSGTGGKDTQYF. The rearrangement links TRBV2 to TRBJ2-3; 11 bases align to TRBD1. The CDR3 runs 14 residues. CDR1 is SNHLY and CDR2 is FYNNEI in the germline V gene. Germline trimming cut 4 bases from V and 6 bases from J; bases unmatched to any gene: 3.

The rearrangement joins TRBV15 to TRBJ2-3; a possible D gene is TRBD2 (6 bases). CDR1 and CDR2 from the germline V gene are LNHNV and YYDKDF (reference sequence). This CDR3 has 16 residues. V shed 1 base and J shed 2 bases, with 13 bases lying between them. This CDR3 is CATSRVGRGVTDTQYF. The CDR3 DNA follows: TGTGCCACCAGCAGAGTGGGGCGCGGGGTCACAGATACGCAGTATTTT.

The chain joins TRBV19 to TRBJ1-2; TRBD1 aligns across 8 bases. In germline, CDR1 is LNHDA, CDR2 SQIVND (reference sequence). The V and J ends lost 6 bases and 2 bases, in that order; junction bases with no gene match: 23. The CDR3 runs to 20 residues. The CDR3 nucleotides are TGTGCCAGTAGCCGTACGCCAGCTACAGGGGGGTATACCATCAACTATGGCTACACCTTC. Protein: CASSRTPATGGYTINYGYTF. The variable domain in full, with the rest retrieved from reference TRBV19 and TRBJ1-2, is DGGITQSPKYLFRKEGQNVTLSCEQNLNHDAMYWYRQDPGQGLRLIYYSQIVNDFQKGDIAEGYSVSREKKESFPLTVTSAQKNPTAFYLCASSRTPATGGYTINYGYTFGSGTRLTVV.

The chain couples TRBV5-1 to TRBJ2-1, with 11 bases identical to TRBD1. CDR1 is SGHRS and CDR2 is YFSETQ in the germline V gene. V shed 2 bases and J 7 bases; nucleotides not matched to a gene: 11. The CDR3 loop spans 17 amino acids. CDR3 sequence (DNA): TGCGCCAGCAGCTTCCGTAGGACAGGGGGCGCTGGGAATGAGCAGTTCTTC. The encoded protein is CASSFRRTGGAGNEQFF.

The chain joins TRBV27 to TRBJ2-7; 12 positions match TRBD2. Germline CDR1 is MNHEY and CDR2 is SMNVEV (reference sequence). The CDR3 spans 16 residues. With V trimmed by 6 bases and J by 4 bases, 10 bases remained unmatched. CDR3 DNA: TGTGCCAGCAGCTTCTTGACTAGCGGGAGTTTGTACGAGCAGTACTTC. Translation: CASSFLTSGSLYEQYF.

This clone was seen a few times. This chain uses TRBV5-4 with TRBJ2-1; 13 nucleotides agree with TRBD2. Trimming removed 5 bases from V and 1 base from J; junction bases left unmatched: 9. This CDR3 is 18 amino acids long. Per germline, CDR1 SGHNT and CDR2 YYREEE (reference sequence). The CDR3 bases are TGTGCCAGCAGGCCAGGGACTAGCGGGATGAGGTCCTACAATGAGCAGTTCTTC. Translated, it gives CASRPGTSGMRSYNEQFF.

This CDR3 is CASSLDLAGVAETQYF. CDR3 DNA: TGTGCCAGCAGCCTCGATTTAGCGGGAGTAGCGGAGACCCAGTACTTC. The genes are TRBV5-4 and TRBJ2-5; TRBD2 aligns across 9 bases. The CDR3 runs 16 residues. Germline V CDR1 and CDR2: SGHNT, YYREEE (reference sequence). Losses at the gene ends were 4 bases for V and 5 bases for J; bases not matched to a gene: 12.

The CDR3 coding sequence is TGTGCCAGCAGCTCGATACTCCAGGGGGCGCTCACCGGGGAGCTGTTTTTT. Protein product: CASSSILQGALTGELFF. The chain employs TRBV7-2 and TRBJ2-2, with 8 nucleotides matching TRBD1. The germline V gene encodes CDR1 SGHTA and CDR2 FQGNSA. This CDR3 comprises 17 residues. The J segment lost 4 bases and the V segment lost 4 bases, leaving 11 bases of the junction unmatched.

The J gene is TRBJ2-3, the V gene TRBV10-3; TRBD2 matches at 7 bases. Trimming took 3 bases from V and 1 from J; bases not matched to a gene: 7. Germline values: CDR1 ENHRY, CDR2 SYGVKD. This CDR3 has 16 residues. CDR3 DNA: TGTGCCATCAGTGAAAGGGCGGGAGCCCGCACAGATACGCAGTATTTT. Translation: CAISERAGARTDTQYF.

This clone was seen a handful of times. This chain joins TRBV7-9 and TRBJ2-7; tentatively, D is TRBD2 (6 bases). Germline V CDR1 and CDR2: SEHNR, FQNEAQ (reference sequence). V was clipped by 3 bases and J by 0 bases, with 9 bases between them. CDR3 length: 14 residues. The CDR3 coding sequence is TGTGCCAGCAGCTTCGGGACTGACTCCTACGAGCAGTACTTC. It is translated as CASSFGTDSYEQYF.

The V and J genes are TRBV10-3 and TRBJ1-2; D is perhaps TRBD1 (6 bases). The V end was cut by 0 bases, the J end by 0 bases, with 11 bases between. The germline V gene encodes CDR1 ENHRY and CDR2 SYGVKD. The CDR3 has 16 amino acids. The CDR3 sequence is CAISESYRESNYGYTF. CDR3 nucleotides: TGTGCCATCAGTGAGTCGTACAGGGAGTCTAACTATGGCTACACCTTC.

This clone was observed a few times. The V and J genes are TRBV13 and TRBJ1-1; D is unclear. The germline gives CDR1 PRHDT, CDR2 FYEKMQ (reference sequence). The CDR3 has 13 residues. V dropped 2 bases and J dropped 1 base, with 5 bases sitting between them. The chain's CDR3 is CASSLIQNTEAFF. The CDR3 coding sequence is TGTGCCAGCAGCTTAATTCAGAACACTGAAGCTTTCTTT.

The chain has TRBV6-5 and TRBJ2-6; D call uncertain. The V end lost 0 bases, the J end lost 0 bases, and 6 bases lay between the germline ends. There are 16 residues in the CDR3. Germline CDR1 is MNHEY and CDR2 is SVGAGI. The CDR3 protein is CASSYSIHSGANVLTF. For the CDR3, the DNA is TGTGCCAGCAGTTACTCGATACACTCTGGGGCCAACGTCCTGACTTTC.

V gene TRBV7-8 combines with J gene TRBJ1-5, with 7 bases identical to TRBD1. The CDR3 covers 18 residues. V was clipped by 1 base and J by 0 bases; unmatched bases: 9. CDR1 SGHVS and CDR2 FQNEAQ come from the germline V gene. Here the CDR3 reads CASSLGTGRFYSNQPQHF. The CDR3 region has the DNA TGTGCCAGCAGCTTAGGGACAGGCCGATTTTATAGCAATCAGCCCCAGCATTTT.

This chain connects TRBV19 to TRBJ1-3; D gene ambiguous. Germline assignment: CDR1 LNHDA and CDR2 SQIVND (reference sequence). V dropped 5 bases and J dropped 0 bases, with 11 bases sitting between them. CDR3 length: 15 amino acids. This chain's CDR3 is CASSSAAGSGNTIYF. In DNA form, the CDR3 reads TGTGCCAGTAGTTCCGCCGCCGGCTCTGGAAACACCATATATTTT.

V usage is TRBV7-3 and J usage is TRBJ2-3; D is possibly TRBD2 (5 bases). The CDR3 spans 15 residues. The V end was cut by 4 bases, the J end by 1 base, with 12 bases between. Germline V CDR1 and CDR2: SGHTA, FQGTGA. CDR3 residues: CASSSWRARTDTQYF. In DNA, the CDR3 is TGTGCCAGCAGCTCGTGGCGGGCCCGCACAGATACGCAGTATTTT.

The rearrangement uses TRBV4-1 and TRBJ1-6; D is unresolved. V lost 4 bases and J 5 bases, leaving 18 bases between the germline ends. From germline, CDR1 is MGHRA and CDR2 YSYEKL. This CDR3 comprises 17 residues. CDR3 sequence reads: CASSRRIPQADNSPLHF. In nucleotides, the CDR3 is TGCGCCAGCAGCCGTAGAATACCCCAGGCAGATAATTCACCCCTCCACTTT.

This sequence joins TRBV20-1 and TRBJ2-7, with a possible D match to TRBD1 (6 bases). This CDR3 is 11 amino acids long. Germline assignment: CDR1 DFQATT and CDR2 SNEGSKA (reference sequence). Deletions cut 6 bases from V and 4 bases from J, with 10 bases between. Here the CDR3 reads CSATGRYEQYF. The CDR3 coding sequence is TGCAGTGCCACAGGGAGATACGAGCAGTACTTC.

The chain combines TRBV18 with TRBJ1-6; no reliable D call. Trimming stripped 2 bases from V and 9 bases from J, with 17 bases between. The V gene's germline CDR1 is KGHSH and CDR2 LQKENI. The CDR3 consists of 16 residues. The CDR3 reads CASSPEVEGSGSPLHF. In DNA form, the CDR3 reads TGTGCCAGCTCACCAGAGGTCGAGGGATCCGGTTCACCCCTCCACTTT.

This CDR3 reads CASRQGAVGETQYF. DNA for the CDR3: TGTGCCAGCAGACAGGGGGCGGTCGGGGAGACCCAGTACTTC. V is TRBV2 and J is TRBJ2-5, with 9 bases matching TRBD1. Looked up from germline, CDR1 is SNHLY and CDR2 is FYNNEI. The CDR3 is 14 residues long. The V gene end was trimmed by 6 bases and the J gene end by 5 bases; junction bases not matched to a gene: 7.

The chain couples TRBV30 to TRBJ2-3; D might be TRBD1 (5 bases). The CDR3 is made up of 12 amino acids. Trimming cost V 2 bases and J 7 bases, with 10 bases left between them. Germline V gives CDR1 GTSNPN, CDR2 SVGIG (reference sequence). The CDR3: CAWSPQGNTQYF. DNA for the CDR3: TGTGCCTGGAGTCCTCAGGGCAATACGCAGTATTTT.

This clone appeared a few times. J is TRBJ1-4 and V is TRBV5-8; 9 bases fit TRBD1. This CDR3 contains 17 residues. Germline V gene data show CDR1 as SGHTS and CDR2 as YDEGEE. Trimming removed 2 bases from V and 0 bases from J; junction bases left unmatched: 5. DNA for the CDR3: TGTGCCAGCAGCTTAGGACAGGGGACTGCAACTAATGAAAAACTGTTTTTT. Translated: CASSLGQGTATNEKLFF.

The CDR3 region is CASTNLAGGSTDTQYF. The CDR3 nucleotides read TGTGCCAGCACCAACTTAGCGGGGGGAAGCACAGATACGCAGTATTTT. The chain recombines TRBV28 with TRBJ2-3; 10 nucleotides agree with TRBD2. Trimming removed 7 bases from V and 0 bases from J; junction bases left unmatched: 7. The CDR3 loop spans 16 amino acids. Germline V gene lookup returns CDR1 MDHEN and CDR2 SYDVKM.

The gene calls are TRBV30 and TRBJ1-2, with D unclear. Trimming cost V 1 base and J 1 base, with 4 bases left between them. This CDR3 region has 12 residues. CDR1 GTSNPN and CDR2 SVGIG come from the germline V gene (reference sequence). CDR3 loop: CAWSAFNYGYTF. The CDR3 DNA is TGTGCCTGGAGTGCGTTTAACTATGGCTACACCTTC.

The J gene is TRBJ2-7, the V gene TRBV6-5; 7 bases line up with TRBD2. The CDR3 consists of 11 residues. Germline V lookup: CDR1 MNHEY, CDR2 SVGAGI. With 7 bases clipped from V and 11 bases from J, the junction kept 8 bases outside the gene matches. CDR3 loop: CASTPSGPKYF. Written as DNA, the CDR3 is TGTGCCAGCACTCCTAGCGGACCGAAGTACTTC.

The rearrangement links TRBV7-2 to TRBJ1-2; TRBD1 might be the D (6 bases). V was cut by 3 bases and J by 4 bases, with 21 bases left in between. The germline gives CDR1 SGHTA, CDR2 FQGNSA. The CDR3 covers 17 residues. CDR3 DNA sequence: TGTGCCAGCAGCTTCTTAACGGGTGGGGGCAGGAGCTATGGCTACACCTTC. Its protein product is CASSFLTGGGRSYGYTF.

The V call is TRBV6-5, the J call TRBJ1-5; D is perhaps TRBD1 (5 bases). Germline assignment: CDR1 MNHEY and CDR2 SVGAGI. Trimming removed 0 bases from V and 4 bases from J, with 10 bases in between. This CDR3 is 15 amino acids long. The CDR3 DNA follows: TGTGCCAGCAGTTACTCAGGGGCAGGGAATCAGCCCCAGCATTTT. This translates into CASSYSGAGNQPQHF.

This clone has only a few counts. The genes are TRBV2 and TRBJ2-2; a weak D match, TRBD2 (6 bases). Germline V gene sequence: CDR1 SNHLY, CDR2 FYNNEI. Trimming removed 3 bases at V and 1 base at J, with 9 bases between. This CDR3 contains 15 residues. This CDR3 is CASSEAGMNTGELFF. The CDR3 DNA is TGTGCCAGCAGTGAGGCGGGAATGAACACCGGGGAGCTGTTTTTT.

The rearrangement uses TRBV7-2 and TRBJ2-1; 11 nucleotides agree with TRBD2. CDR1 and CDR2 from the germline V gene are SGHTA and FQGNSA. V shed 2 bases and J 3 bases; nucleotides not matched to a gene: 6. The CDR3 is 17 residues long. This chain's CDR3 is CASSLWVAGGSYNEQFF. The DNA of the CDR3 is TGTGCCAGCAGCTTATGGGTAGCGGGGGGGAGCTACAATGAGCAGTTCTTC.

The rearrangement joins TRBV5-1 to TRBJ2-2, with a weak D call TRBD2 (7 bases). Germline V gene lookup returns CDR1 SGHRS and CDR2 YFSETQ. With 2 bases removed from V and 0 bases from J, the gap between germline ends came to 14 bases. The length of the CDR3 is 17 residues. The DNA of the CDR3 is TGCGCCAGCAGCTTTGGGGGGGGCCCCTCGAACACCGGGGAGCTGTTTTTT. This translates into CASSFGGGPSNTGELFF.